Listed here is a single TCR beta chain. The data belong to a study of blood T cell repertoires in COVID-19. On the study more broadly: Sites in the United States, Italy and Spain provided acute and convalescent COVID-19 samples.

Germline values: CDR1 ENHRY, CDR2 SYGVKD. The CDR3 loop spans 13 amino acids. With 8 bases clipped from V and 5 bases from J, the junction kept 8 bases outside the gene matches. Sequenced by immunoSEQ multiplex PCR; TCRdb stores in-frame clones only, minus some. Of around 150,000 clones in the sample, roughly four fifths were seen once. The TCR comes from a man aged 55 to 70 with active or convalescent COVID-19. V gene TRBV10-3 combines with J gene TRBJ1-2, with 7 bases that match TRBD1. The specimen was peripheral blood. Here the CDR3 reads CAIATGAEYGYTF. The CDR3 nucleotides are TGTGCCATCGCCACAGGGGCTGAATATGGCTACACCTTC.